The sequence of this T cell receptor beta chain was determined in a study of blood T cell repertoires in COVID-19. Study-wide background: Both acute and convalescent COVID-19 samples were obtained from the United States, Italy and Spain.

Using immunoSEQ multiplex PCR, the repertoire was profiled, and TCRdb retains in-frame clones only, with some absent. Altogether under 200,000 clones are present, 82% being singletons, with the ten largest covering 4% to 6.5%. Residents of under 25 US areas, aged about 18 to 89 years, made up the participants. The CDR3 runs 16 residues. The V and J ends lost 2 bases and 0 bases respectively, with 13 bases between them. CDR1 is MNHNY, CDR2 SVGAGI, per germline (reference sequence). The chain is built from TRBV6-6 and TRBJ1-2, with D possibly TRBD1 on 6 matching bases. The source is a woman aged 55-70 years with acute COVID-19. Specimen: PBMCs or T cells enriched from blood (not recorded which). The CDR3 spells CASSYPDRSPNYGYTF. DNA for the CDR3: TGTGCCAGCAGTTACCCGGACAGATCGCCTAACTATGGCTACACCTTC.